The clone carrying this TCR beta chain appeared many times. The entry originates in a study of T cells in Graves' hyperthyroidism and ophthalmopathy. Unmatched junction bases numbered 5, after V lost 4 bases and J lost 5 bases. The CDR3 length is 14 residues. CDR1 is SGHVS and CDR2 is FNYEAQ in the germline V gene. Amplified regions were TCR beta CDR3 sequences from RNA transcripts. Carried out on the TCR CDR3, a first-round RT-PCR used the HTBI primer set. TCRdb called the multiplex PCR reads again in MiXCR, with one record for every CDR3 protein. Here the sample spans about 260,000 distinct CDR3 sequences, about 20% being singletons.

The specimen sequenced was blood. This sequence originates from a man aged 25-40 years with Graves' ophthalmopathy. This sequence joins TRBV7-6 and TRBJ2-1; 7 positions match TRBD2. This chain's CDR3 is CASSSAGPNNEQFF. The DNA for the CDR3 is TGTGCCAGCAGCTCAGCGGGACCCAACAATGAGCAGTTCTTC.